Only a few counts were recorded for the clone carrying this T cell receptor beta chain. CDR3 size: 15 residues. V dropped 0 bases and J dropped 5 bases, with 14 bases sitting between them. Per germline, CDR1 SGHRS and CDR2 YFSETQ. This entry is derived from a study of CD8 T cells in ankylosing spondylitis. One entry per CDR3 protein results from TCRdb running MiXCR on the 5' RACE reads. The sample has about 250,000 distinct CDR3 sequences, under 35% seen once. The sequenced sample consisted of blood, either unsorted or a sorted T cell fraction (not recorded which). The chain couples TRBV5-1 to TRBJ2-5; D not resolved. This clonotype was sampled from a male donor with ankylosing spondylitis or in good health (not recorded which). CDR3 in DNA: TGCGCCAGCAGCTTGGCAGGCGTCAGCGCGGAGACCCAGTACTTC. Amino acid sequence: CASSLAGVSAETQYF.